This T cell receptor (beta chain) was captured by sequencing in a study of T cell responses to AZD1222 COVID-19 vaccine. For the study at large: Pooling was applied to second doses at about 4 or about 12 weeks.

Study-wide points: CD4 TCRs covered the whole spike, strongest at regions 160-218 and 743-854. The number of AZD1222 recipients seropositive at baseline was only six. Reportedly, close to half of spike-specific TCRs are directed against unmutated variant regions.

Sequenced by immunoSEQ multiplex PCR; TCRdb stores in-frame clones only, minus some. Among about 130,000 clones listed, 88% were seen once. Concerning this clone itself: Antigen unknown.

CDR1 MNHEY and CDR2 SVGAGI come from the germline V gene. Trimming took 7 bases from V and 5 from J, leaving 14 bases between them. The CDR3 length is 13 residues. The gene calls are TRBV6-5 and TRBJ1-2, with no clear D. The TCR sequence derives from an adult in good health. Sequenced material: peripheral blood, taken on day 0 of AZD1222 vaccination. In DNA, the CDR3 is TGTGCCAGCAAGAGGGCTTCTGGATATGGCTACACCTTC. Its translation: CASKRASGYGYTF.